These 6 T cell receptor beta chains came from one sample sequenced in a study of Ad26.COV2.S vaccination and SARS-CoV-2 variants. Sample treatment: 19 received Ad26.COV2.S at low or high dose, single or two shots; several received placebo; per-sample allocation not given. Day 63 after the first vaccine or placebo injection was the time point for sampling. Profiled with immunoSEQ multiplex PCR; TCRdb holds only in-frame clones, not every one. Here the sample spans approximately 280,000 clones, approximately 89% being singletons. The sequencing used peripheral blood, collected in a trial of Ad26.COV2.S vaccine versus placebo. The receptors derive from a person aged 18-60 years who received the Ad26.COV2.S COVID-19 vaccine or a placebo.

This rearrangement joins TRBV5-5 to TRBJ1-1; D possibly corresponds to TRBD1 (5 bases). The ends were cut back, 0 bases at V and 3 bases at J, with 9 bases in the middle. The germline CDR1 and CDR2 sequences are SGHKS and YYEKEE (reference sequence). This CDR3 is 14 amino acids long. CDR3 loop: CASSLAWGDTEAFF. The CDR3 DNA is TGTGCCAGCAGCTTGGCCTGGGGGGACACTGAAGCTTTCTTT.

This clone has a single count. This sequence joins TRBV30 and TRBJ1-1; no clear D gene. V shed 5 bases and J shed 4 bases, with 8 bases lying between them. Looked up from germline, CDR1 is GTSNPN and CDR2 is SVGIG (reference sequence). The CDR3 consists of 11 residues. CDR3 sequence: CAWQLGTEAFF. The DNA for the CDR3 is TGTGCCTGGCAATTGGGCACTGAAGCTTTCTTT.

This clone has only one observation. The rearrangement links TRBV30 to TRBJ2-7; no clear D gene. The V end was cut by 3 bases, the J end by 2 bases, with 8 bases between. From germline, CDR1 is GTSNPN and CDR2 SVGIG (reference sequence). CDR3 size: 12 residues. The CDR3 here is CAWRVSTYEQYF. The CDR3 DNA is TGTGCCTGGAGAGTTTCAACCTACGAGCAGTACTTC. Based on the CDR3 plus reference TRBV30 and TRBJ2-7, the full variable domain is SQTIHQWPATLVQPVGSPLSLECTVEGTSNPNLYWYRQAAGRGLQLLFYSVGIGQISSEVPQNLSASRPQDRQFILSSKKLLLSDSGFYLCAWRVSTYEQYFGPGTRLTVT.

This clone has just one count. This chain connects TRBV25-1 to TRBJ1-2, with D tentatively TRBD1 (6 bases). Germline V gene data show CDR1 as MGHDK and CDR2 as SYGVNS. This CDR3 contains 13 residues. V shed 1 base and J shed 9 bases, with 12 bases lying between them. CDR3 nucleotides: TGTGCCAGCAGTGAATCGGGGGGGCGCAGCTACACCTTC. This encodes CASSESGGRSYTF.

This clone was picked up one time. The chain combines TRBV27 with TRBJ1-4, with unresolved D. CDR1 and CDR2 (germline): MNHEY, SMNVEV (reference sequence). The CDR3 consists of 15 residues. Trimming removed 1 base at V and 3 bases at J, with 9 bases between. CDR3 in amino acids: CASSLFAQSNEKLFF. CDR3 coding DNA: TGTGCCAGCAGTTTATTCGCACAGTCTAATGAAAAACTGTTTTTT. The variable domain in full, with the rest retrieved from reference TRBV27 and TRBJ1-4, is EAQVTQNPRYLITVTGKKLTVTCSQNMNHEYMSWYRQDPGLGLRQIYYSMNVEVTDKGDVPEGYKVSRKEKRNFPLILESPSPNQTSLYFCASSLFAQSNEKLFFGSGTQLSVL.

In this sample, this clone turned up a few times. This chain connects TRBV27 to TRBJ1-6; 8 nucleotides agree with TRBD1. The CDR3 loop spans 15 amino acids. In germline, CDR1 is MNHEY, CDR2 SMNVEV (reference sequence). The J segment lost 11 bases and the V segment lost 2 bases, leaving 8 bases of the junction unmatched. CDR3 sequence reads: CASSLKAGGAPPLHF. CDR3 coding DNA: TGTGCCAGCAGTTTAAAGGCAGGGGGCGCGCCACCCCTCCACTTT.